This TCR beta chain was retrieved from a study of OX40 agonist ivuxolimab in advanced cancers. Measured with immunoSEQ multiplex PCR; TCRdb has only the in-frame clones, and not every one. The repertoire consists of about 49,000 clones, with approximately 79% occurring once and the leading ten covering 1.5% to 2%. Of note for this clone: The antigen is unknown.

Samples of blood were obtained at baseline, on cycle 4 day 1, and on cycle 7 day 1. Regarding the study as a whole: The mean number of expanded clones was higher in CD8+ T cells than in CD4+.

Germline loops: CDR1 LNHDA, CDR2 SQIVND (reference sequence). The J segment lost 5 bases and the V segment lost 9 bases, leaving 12 bases of the junction unmatched. This CDR3 has 17 amino acids. The sequence was collected from an adult with an advanced solid tumor such as melanoma, head and neck, liver or kidney cancer. Sequenced material: CD4+ or CD8+ T cells sorted from blood, taken in a trial of the OX40 agonist ivuxolimab. This rearrangement joins TRBV19 to TRBJ2-1; 14 bases align to TRBD2. The CDR3 protein is CASNSPGLAGADNEQFF. CDR3 DNA: TGTGCCAGCAATTCCCCGGGACTAGCGGGAGCGGACAATGAGCAGTTCTTC.